This T cell receptor beta chain is from a study of blood T cell repertoires in COVID-19. Study-wide background: COVID-19 samples, acute and convalescent, were from the United States, Italy and Spain. PBMCs, B-cell-depleted T cells, or T cells provided the cDNA or gDNA that made up the material.

V lost 1 base and J 0 bases, leaving 5 bases between the germline ends. CDR1 and CDR2 from the germline V gene are KGHSH and LQKENI. CDR3 size: 14 residues. As originally analysed: The assay estimated nucleated cells by amplifying reference gene primers. Sequenced by immunoSEQ multiplex PCR; TCRdb stores in-frame clones only, minus some. Clone size and the V and J calls come from that table; the DNA yielded D and trimming. The sample contains 70,000 to 85,000 clones, about four fifths of which appear only once. This TCR derives from a woman older than 75 with acute or convalescent COVID-19. The sample comprised peripheral blood. This chain joins TRBV18 and TRBJ2-3; the D is unclear. The CDR3 reads CASSPQESTDTQYF. The CDR3 nucleotides read TGTGCCAGCTCACCACAGGAGAGCACAGATACGCAGTATTTT.